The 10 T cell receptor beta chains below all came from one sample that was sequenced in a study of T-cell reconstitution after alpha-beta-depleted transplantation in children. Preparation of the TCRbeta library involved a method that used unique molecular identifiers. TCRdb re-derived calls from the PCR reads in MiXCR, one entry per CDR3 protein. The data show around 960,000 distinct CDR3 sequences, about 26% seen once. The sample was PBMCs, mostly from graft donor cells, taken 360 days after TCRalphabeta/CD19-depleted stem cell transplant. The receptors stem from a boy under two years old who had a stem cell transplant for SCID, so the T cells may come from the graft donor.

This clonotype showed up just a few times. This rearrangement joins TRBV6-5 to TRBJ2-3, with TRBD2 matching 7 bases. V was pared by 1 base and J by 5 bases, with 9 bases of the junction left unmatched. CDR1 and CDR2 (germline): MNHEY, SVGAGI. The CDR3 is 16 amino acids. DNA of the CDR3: TGTGCCAGCAGTTACTGGGGGGGGAGGGCTGGAGATACGCAGTATTTT. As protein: CASSYWGGRAGDTQYF.

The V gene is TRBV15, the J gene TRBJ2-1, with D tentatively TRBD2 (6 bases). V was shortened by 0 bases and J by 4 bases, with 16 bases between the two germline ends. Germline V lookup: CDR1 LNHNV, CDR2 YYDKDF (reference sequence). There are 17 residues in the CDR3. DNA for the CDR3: TGTGCCACCAGCAGAGATCTAGGGACTGGGGGTTACAATGAGCAGTTCTTC. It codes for CATSRDLGTGGYNEQFF.

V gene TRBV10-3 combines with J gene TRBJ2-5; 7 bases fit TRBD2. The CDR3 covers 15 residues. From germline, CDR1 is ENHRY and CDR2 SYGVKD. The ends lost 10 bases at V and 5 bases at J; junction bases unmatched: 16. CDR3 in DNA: TGTGCCACCTCAACCCCCGGACTAGTCCTGGAGACCCAGTACTTC. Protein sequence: CATSTPGLVLETQYF.

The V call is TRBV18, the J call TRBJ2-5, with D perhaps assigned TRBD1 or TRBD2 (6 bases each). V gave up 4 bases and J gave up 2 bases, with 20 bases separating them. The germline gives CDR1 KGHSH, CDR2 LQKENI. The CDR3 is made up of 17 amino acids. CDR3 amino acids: CASSRRVDGGLQETQYF. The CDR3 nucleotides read TGTGCCAGCTCACGTCGCGTCGACGGGGGCCTACAAGAGACCCAGTACTTC.

The CDR3 nucleotides are TGTGCCAGCAGCCAAGACCGGGGGCAGGGCAATCAGCCCCAGCATTTT. This translates into CASSQDRGQGNQPQHF. This chain connects TRBV4-2 to TRBJ1-5; a weak D match, TRBD1 (6 bases). Trimming shortened V by 0 bases and J by 2 bases, and 11 bases separated the two germline ends. The germline V gene encodes CDR1 LGHNA and CDR2 YNFKEQ. The length of the CDR3 is 16 residues.

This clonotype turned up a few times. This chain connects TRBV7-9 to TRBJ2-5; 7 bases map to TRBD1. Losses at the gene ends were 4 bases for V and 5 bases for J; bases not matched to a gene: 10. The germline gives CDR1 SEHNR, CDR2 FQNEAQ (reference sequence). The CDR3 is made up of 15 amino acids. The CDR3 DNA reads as TGTGCCAGCAGCTCAGGAGACAGGGCATGGGAGACCCAGTACTTC. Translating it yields CASSSGDRAWETQYF.

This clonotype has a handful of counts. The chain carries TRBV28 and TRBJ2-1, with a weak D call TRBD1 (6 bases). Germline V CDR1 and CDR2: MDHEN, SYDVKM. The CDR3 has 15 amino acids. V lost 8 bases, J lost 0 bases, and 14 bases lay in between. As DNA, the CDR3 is TGTGCCAGCCCCCCAAGGGGGAGCTCCTACAATGAGCAGTTCTTC. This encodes CASPPRGSSYNEQFF.

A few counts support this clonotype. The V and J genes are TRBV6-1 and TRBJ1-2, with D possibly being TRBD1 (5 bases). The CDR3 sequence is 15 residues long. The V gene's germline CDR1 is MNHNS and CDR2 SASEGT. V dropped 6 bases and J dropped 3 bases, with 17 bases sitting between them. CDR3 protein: CASSTAPGRDYGYTF. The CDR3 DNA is TGTGCCAGCAGCACCGCCCCGGGACGGGACTATGGCTACACCTTC.

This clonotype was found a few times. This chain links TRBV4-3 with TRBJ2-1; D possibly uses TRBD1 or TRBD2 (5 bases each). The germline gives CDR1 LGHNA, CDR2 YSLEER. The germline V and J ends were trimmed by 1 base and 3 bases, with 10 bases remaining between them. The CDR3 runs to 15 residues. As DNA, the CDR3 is TGCGCCAGCAGCCAAGTTCGGGGCTACTACAATGAGCAGTTCTTC. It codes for CASSQVRGYYNEQFF.

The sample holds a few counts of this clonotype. The CDR3 bases are TGTGCCAGCAGCCAAGTGACAGGCAATCAGCCCCAGCATTTT. This codes for CASSQVTGNQPQHF. The V gene is TRBV4-2, the J gene TRBJ1-5, with D possibly matching TRBD1 (5 bases). In germline, CDR1 is LGHNA, CDR2 YNFKEQ. V gave up 1 base and J gave up 2 bases, with 6 bases separating them. The CDR3 is made up of 14 amino acids.